This entry lists 27 T cell receptor beta chains sequenced from one sample in a study of T-cell memory formation after mild COVID-19. TCRdb re-called the 5' RACE reads with MiXCR, one entry per CDR3 protein. The repertoire has tens of thousands of distinct CDR3 sequences, about 6.1% of them found once; the top ten carry under 0.9%. Sequences were obtained from PBMCs or a T cell subset sorted from them (not recorded which). Every receptor here comes from an adult who had mild COVID-19 (a few samples of this study predate the infection). Cell type and time point are not known.

This clonotype turned up a few times. V usage is TRBV30 and J usage is TRBJ2-5; 8 bases align to TRBD1. V dropped 3 bases and J dropped 7; count of bases not matched to a gene: 10. The germline gives CDR1 GTSNPN, CDR2 SVGIG (reference sequence). The CDR3 runs 14 residues. The CDR3 DNA reads as TGTGCCTGGAGAAAACCGACAGGGGTGTGGACCCAGTACTTC. Translated, it gives CAWRKPTGVWTQYF.

This clonotype showed up just a few times. The V call is TRBV5-1, the J call TRBJ1-1; maybe TRBD1 (5 bases). V was cut by 0 bases and J by 3 bases, with 12 bases left in between. CDR1 is SGHRS, CDR2 YFSETQ, per germline. This CDR3 spans 15 amino acids. The CDR3 bases are TGCGCCAGCAGCTTGGTCGGTAGCAGGGACACTGAAGCTTTCTTT. Protein: CASSLVGSRDTEAFF.

The rearrangement joins TRBV18 to TRBJ1-6; D is unclear. V was cut by 2 bases and J by 13 bases, with 15 bases left in between. The CDR3 loop spans 14 amino acids. Germline V gene data show CDR1 as KGHSH and CDR2 as LQKENI. CDR3 nucleotide sequence: TGTGCCAGCTCACCAAATCCTAGACCCTCTCCCCTCCACTTT. This translates into CASSPNPRPSPLHF.

This clonotype was observed at least ten times. V is TRBV30 and J is TRBJ2-7, with TRBD2 matching over 8 bases. The CDR3 is made up of 14 amino acids. The germline gives CDR1 GTSNPN, CDR2 SVGIG (reference sequence). The V and J ends lost 8 bases and 0 bases, in that order; junction bases with no gene match: 9. In DNA, the CDR3 is TGTGCCGTCGCCCCAAGCGGGAGCTCCTACGAGCAGTACTTC. Protein: CAVAPSGSSYEQYF.

This clonotype has at least ten counts. The chain uses TRBV5-1 and TRBJ2-1, with 11 bases that match TRBD2. CDR1 and CDR2 from the germline V gene are SGHRS and YFSETQ. Trimming cost V 1 base and J 3 bases; bases outside gene matches: 3. The CDR3 contains 16 residues. CDR3 protein: CASSLLAGGHYNEQFF. CDR3 sequence (DNA): TGCGCCAGCAGCTTGCTAGCGGGGGGTCACTACAATGAGCAGTTCTTC.

This clonotype was seen many times. The chain joins TRBV29-1 to TRBJ2-7; D is possibly TRBD1 (6 bases). The germline V gene encodes CDR1 SQVTM and CDR2 ANQGSEA. The CDR3 consists of 14 residues. V lost 4 bases to trimming and J lost 0 bases, with 13 bases between them. The CDR3 sequence: CSVGPTGSSYEQYF. CDR3 sequence (DNA): TGCAGCGTTGGACCAACAGGGAGCTCCTACGAGCAGTACTTC.

This clonotype was counted a few times. The CDR3 sequence is CASTLGGFNYEQYF. Written as DNA, the CDR3 is TGTGCCAGCACCCTAGGGGGATTTAACTACGAGCAGTACTTC. The V call is TRBV28, the J call TRBJ2-7; TRBD1 is a possible D gene (6 bases). The CDR3 contains 14 residues. With 7 bases removed from V and 3 bases from J, the gap between germline ends came to 16 bases. Germline V gene sequence: CDR1 MDHEN, CDR2 SYDVKM.

The chain carries TRBV5-8 and TRBJ1-2; 10 nucleotides line up with TRBD1. Germline trimming cut 4 bases from V and 4 bases from J; bases unmatched to any gene: 4. The CDR3 covers 14 residues. Germline CDR1 is SGHTS and CDR2 is YDEGEE. The CDR3 region has the DNA TGTGCCAGCAGCAGGACAGGGGGGGTCTATGGCTACACCTTC. This codes for CASSRTGGVYGYTF.

The rearrangement joins TRBV29-1 to TRBJ1-1; D is possibly TRBD1 (5 bases). The CDR3 loop spans 14 amino acids. The V gene lost 6 bases and the J gene lost 1 base, with 15 bases spanning the gap. Germline V lookup: CDR1 SQVTM, CDR2 ANQGSEA. The CDR3 region has the DNA TGCAGCGTGCTACGATGGGGGGGGAACACTGAAGCTTTCTTT. It encodes CSVLRWGGNTEAFF.

This clonotype was seen only a few times. The chain links TRBV7-2 to TRBJ2-1; possibly TRBD2 for D (7 bases). This CDR3 comprises 23 residues. Trimming removed 6 bases from V and 0 bases from J, with 36 bases in between. CDR1 SGHTA and CDR2 FQGNSA come from the germline V gene. In DNA form, the CDR3 reads TGTGCCAGCAGTACACCCGTAGTAGGGGGGGGCAGCGGGGTACGTATCTCCTACAATGAGCAGTTCTTC. It specifies CASSTPVVGGGSGVRISYNEQFF.

This clonotype was detected ten times or more. The J gene is TRBJ2-3, the V gene TRBV29-1; TRBD1 is a possible D gene (6 bases). The CDR3 sequence is 15 residues long. In germline, CDR1 is SQVTM, CDR2 ANQGSEA. Trimming took off 0 bases at V and 1 base at J, with 11 bases between the two ends. CDR3 bases: TGCAGCGTTGAAGAGGGGGCGAGCGGCACAGATACGCAGTATTTT. Translating gives CSVEEGASGTDTQYF.

Ten or more counts support this clonotype. The genes are TRBV5-1 and TRBJ1-1; D may be TRBD1 (6 bases). The germline gives CDR1 SGHRS, CDR2 YFSETQ. Trimming took off 2 bases at V and 1 base at J, with 12 bases between the two ends. CDR3 size: 15 residues. The CDR3 sequence: CASSLRTDSNTEAFF. In DNA form, the CDR3 reads TGCGCCAGCAGCTTAAGGACAGATTCGAACACTGAAGCTTTCTTT.

This clonotype was recorded at least ten times. V gene TRBV5-1 combines with J gene TRBJ2-5, with 7 bases identical to TRBD1. CDR1 SGHRS and CDR2 YFSETQ come from the germline V gene. The CDR3 totals 16 residues. V lost 0 bases to trimming and J lost 4 bases; unmatched junction nucleotides: 9. CDR3 region: CASSLGTGTARETQYF. In DNA form, the CDR3 reads TGCGCCAGCAGCTTGGGCACCGGGACAGCTCGAGAGACCCAGTACTTC.

The chain employs TRBV12-3 or TRBV12-4 and TRBJ1-1, with D hard to call. Trimming cost V 5 bases and J 1 base, with 14 bases left between them. CDR3 length equals 15 residues. The CDR3: CASSPSHRANTEAFF. CDR3 in DNA: TGTGCCAGCAGTCCGTCGCACAGAGCGAACACTGAAGCTTTCTTT.

This clonotype showed up many times. The chain links TRBV20-1 to TRBJ2-3; no clear D gene. V shed 0 bases and J shed 1 base, with 2 bases lying between them. Germline V gene sequence: CDR1 DFQATT, CDR2 SNEGSKA (reference sequence). CDR3 length: 12 amino acids. CDR3 nucleotides: TGCAGTGCTAGAGACGGCACAGATACGCAGTATTTT. Residues: CSARDGTDTQYF.

This clonotype was seen at least ten times. This chain links TRBV5-5 with TRBJ2-3; the match to TRBD1 covers 7 bases. CDR3 length: 16 residues. The trim removed 1 base at V and 2 bases at J, leaving 7 bases unmatched. Germline CDR1 SGHKS, CDR2 YYEKEE (reference sequence). This CDR3 reads CASSLRGRAPTDTQYF. The CDR3 DNA follows: TGTGCCAGCAGCTTGAGGGGGCGGGCTCCCACAGATACGCAGTATTTT.

This clonotype occurred many times. J is TRBJ2-5 and V is TRBV5-1; D is perhaps TRBD2 (6 bases). The CDR3 consists of 14 residues. The V end lost 4 bases, the J end lost 2 bases, and 12 bases lay between the germline ends. CDR1 is SGHRS and CDR2 is YFSETQ in the germline V gene. This CDR3 is CASSPGTSQETQYF. The CDR3 nucleotides read TGCGCCAGCAGCCCCGGGACTTCTCAAGAGACCCAGTACTTC. The variable domain in full, with the rest retrieved from reference TRBV5-1 and TRBJ2-5, is KAGVTQTPRYLIKTRGQQVTLSCSPISGHRSVSWYQQTPGQGLQFLFEYFSETQRNKGNFPGRFSGRQFSNSRSEMNVSTLELGDSALYLCASSPGTSQETQYFGPGTRLLVL.

This clonotype came up a few times. V and J are TRBV6-1 and TRBJ2-7, with D possibly TRBD1 on 7 matching bases. Germline V gene lookup returns CDR1 MNHNS and CDR2 SASEGT. The CDR3 length is 15 residues. Deletions cut 2 bases from V and 4 bases from J, with 15 bases between. In nucleotides, the CDR3 is TGTGCCAGCAGTGAACCCCCCAGGGGGGTTTACGAGCAGTACTTC. The encoded protein is CASSEPPRGVYEQYF.

This clonotype was found a few times. V and J are TRBV19 and TRBJ2-6; D perhaps matches TRBD2 (6 bases). The CDR3 is 16 residues long. V shed 7 bases and J shed 9 bases, with 22 bases lying between them. CDR1 and CDR2 from the germline V gene are LNHDA and SQIVND (reference sequence). This CDR3 reads CASTPSWRGPVNVLTF. CDR3 nucleotides: TGTGCCAGTACCCCCTCGTGGAGGGGCCCCGTCAACGTCCTGACTTTC. The entire variable domain, with the rest obtained from reference TRBV19 and TRBJ2-6, is as follows: DGGITQSPKYLFRKEGQNVTLSCEQNLNHDAMYWYRQDPGQGLRLIYYSQIVNDFQKGDIAEGYSVSREKKESFPLTVTSAQKNPTAFYLCASTPSWRGPVNVLTFGAGSRLTVL.

This clonotype was detected ten times or more. This chain joins TRBV12-3 or TRBV12-4 and TRBJ2-2, with 14 bases that match TRBD2. J lost 5 bases, V lost 4 bases, and 6 bases had no gene match. CDR3 length equals 17 residues. The CDR3: CASSSRTSGRPTGELFF. The CDR3, as DNA: TGTGCCAGCAGTTCCCGGACTAGCGGGAGGCCAACCGGGGAGCTGTTTTTT.

This clonotype was recorded at least ten times. The chain is built from TRBV5-1 and TRBJ2-2, with TRBD2 matching over 8 bases. CDR3 length: 15 amino acids. CDR1 and CDR2 (germline): SGHRS, YFSETQ. J lost 1 base, V lost 4 bases, and 3 bases had no gene match. The CDR3 protein is CASSPTSVNTGELFF. In nucleotides, the CDR3 is TGCGCCAGCAGCCCGACTAGCGTGAACACCGGGGAGCTGTTTTTT. Filled out from reference TRBV5-1 and TRBJ2-2, the complete variable domain reads KAGVTQTPRYLIKTRGQQVTLSCSPISGHRSVSWYQQTPGQGLQFLFEYFSETQRNKGNFPGRFSGRQFSNSRSEMNVSTLELGDSALYLCASSPTSVNTGELFFGEGSRLTVL.

This clonotype was picked up a small number of times. The V and J genes are TRBV5-4 and TRBJ1-1; 8 nucleotides line up with TRBD1. CDR1 SGHNT and CDR2 YYREEE come from the germline V gene (reference sequence). Trimming took 4 bases from V and 4 from J; bases not matched to a gene: 9. CDR3 length: 15 residues. For the CDR3, the DNA is TGTGCCAGCAGCCTCCCAGGGGGCGGGAGCACTGAAGCTTTCTTT. It encodes CASSLPGGGSTEAFF.

This clonotype was recorded a few times. This chain links TRBV3-1 with TRBJ2-7; 7 bases match TRBD2. V lost 1 base, J lost 8 bases, and 14 bases stayed unmatched. Germline lookup yields CDR1 LGHDT and CDR2 YNNKEL (reference sequence). The CDR3 covers 16 residues. For the CDR3, the DNA is TGTGCCAGCAGCCAAGCTTCTGCGGGACTAATCTCTAAGCAGTACTTC. Its protein is CASSQASAGLISKQYF.

The chain uses TRBV11-2 and TRBJ1-1, with D perhaps matching TRBD1 (5 bases). The V end lost 1 base, the J end lost 6 bases, and 15 bases lay between the germline ends. Per germline, CDR1 SGHAT and CDR2 FQNNGV. The CDR3 runs 15 residues. Here the CDR3 reads CASSLVKGRGAEAFF. The CDR3 DNA reads TGTGCCAGCAGCTTAGTTAAGGGACGGGGTGCTGAAGCTTTCTTT.

The chain carries TRBV4-3 and TRBJ2-3, with D possibly being TRBD1 or TRBD2 (5 bases each). The CDR3 spans 15 residues. The V gene's germline CDR1 is LGHNA and CDR2 YSLEER. The V end was cut by 4 bases, the J end by 6 bases, with 17 bases between. The CDR3 nucleotides are TGCGCCAGCAGCCCCGGGACCCACGTTGAGGATACGCAGTATTTT. The encoded protein is CASSPGTHVEDTQYF.

A remark on this clonotype: This may arise from a read error, as a much more abundant clone is one base away. The rearrangement uses TRBV7-2 and TRBJ2-5; D uncertain. V shed 6 bases and J shed 1 base, with 15 bases lying between them. CDR3 size: 15 residues. Germline V gives CDR1 SGHTA, CDR2 FQGNSA. Here the CDR3 DNA reads TGTGCCAGCAGTCTTAACTTCCAGCTCCAAGAGACCCAGTACTTC. Residues: CASSLNFQLQETQYF.

This clonotype was found many times. The chain's CDR3 is CSGRLSGGVDTQYF. The CDR3 nucleotides are TGCAGCGGCCGACTTAGCGGAGGGGTGGATACGCAGTATTTT. V and J are TRBV29-1 and TRBJ2-3; D might be TRBD2 (6 bases). The CDR3 extends over 14 amino acids. V was clipped by 7 bases and J by 6 bases, with 20 bases between them. The germline V gene has CDR1 SQVTM and CDR2 ANQGSEA.